The rows below give T cell receptor beta chains drawn from one sample of a study of blood T cell repertoires in COVID-19. TCRdb's copy holds only in-frame clones and misses some; the assay was immunoSEQ multiplex PCR. The table has 470,000 or so clones, roughly 85% seen once. The sequencing sample was made of peripheral blood. These receptors all stem from a human donor in a cohort sampled during active COVID-19. Each CDR3 is given with its conserved first and last residue. D genes are given only for firm matches. Clone sizes are given selectively: once, few, many, or a class where the clone is expanded.

V gene	CDR3 length	J gene	clone size	D gene	CDR3 DNA	CDR3 protein
TRBV14	20	TRBJ1-3	-	-	TGTGCCAGCAGCCAAGTGAGACAGCGAGGCCCTTTAAGCTCTGGAAACACCATATATTTT	CASSQVRQRGPLSSGNTIYF
TRBV6-2/TRBV6-3	17	TRBJ2-7	-	-	TGTGCCAGCAGTTACCACATTTCAACTAGCAGCTCCTACGAGCAGTACTTC	CASSYHISTSSSYEQYF
TRBV5-3	14	TRBJ2-1	-	-	TGTGCCAGAGATGTGGGCCTGCCCGTCAATGAGCAGTTCTTC	CARDVGLPVNEQFF
TRBV28	15	TRBJ1-5	many	-	TGTGCCAGCAGTCGAGGGGGGGGCGGAAATCAGCCCCAGCATTTT	CASSRGGGGNQPQHF
TRBV30	13	TRBJ2-5	-	TRBD2	TGTGCCTGGAGTGGGACTAGTCTACGGACCCAGTACTTC	CAWSGTSLRTQYF
TRBV27	15	TRBJ1-5	-	TRBD1	TGTGCCAGCAGTTTACAGGGGGCAGGGAGTCAGCCCCAGCATTTT	CASSLQGAGSQPQHF
TRBV6-5	14	TRBJ2-2	-	TRBD2	TGTGCCAGCATCCAGCGGGAGGGCGTCGGGGAGCTGTTTTTT	CASIQREGVGELFF
TRBV25-1	13	TRBJ2-5	-	-	TGTGCCAGCAGTGCCCAGGGTCAAGAGACCCAGTACTTC	CASSAQGQETQYF
TRBV19	16	TRBJ1-1	-	TRBD1	TGTGCCAGTAGTATTCGGACAGGGGCTGCGAACACTGAAGCTTTCTTT	CASSIRTGAANTEAFF
TRBV15	13	TRBJ2-7	-	-	TGTGCCACCAGCAGGGACAGTCGCTACGAGCAGTACTTC	CATSRDSRYEQYF
TRBV9	15	TRBJ2-5	-	-	TGTGCCAGCAGCACCCTCGGTCTAGTGCAAGAGACCCAGTACTTC	CASSTLGLVQETQYF
TRBV7-8	13	TRBJ2-1	-	-	TGTGCCAGCAGCTCACATAGCGTCAATGAGCAGTTCTTC	CASSSHSVNEQFF
TRBV7-2	14	TRBJ2-5	-	-	TGTGCCAGCAGCTTCGGGGGGCCCCAAGAGACCCAGTACTTC	CASSFGGPQETQYF
TRBV19	14	TRBJ1-4	-	-	TGTGCCAGTAGTATATTTTCTACCGATGAAAAACTGTTTTTT	CASSIFSTDEKLFF
TRBV19	15	TRBJ1-1	-	-	TGTGCCAGTAGCCGAACGAGGGCCCCAAACACTGAAGCTTTCTTT	CASSRTRAPNTEAFF
TRBV21-1	19	TRBJ1-4	-	-	TGTGCCAGCACCACAGGGGGCCATTCTATAGGGGTAAGCAGGGAAAAACTGTTTTTT	CASTTGGHSIGVSREKLFF
TRBV6-4	13	TRBJ2-7	-	-	TGTGCCAGCAGTGAGGAGCCCAACTACGAGCAGTACTTC	CASSEEPNYEQYF
TRBV5-1	16	TRBJ2-3	-	-	TGCGCCAGCAGCCCCTCGGCAGGGAGGTTGACAGATACGCAGTATTTT	CASSPSAGRLTDTQYF
TRBV5-6	15	TRBJ2-1	few	-	TGTGCCAGCAGCCCGGGGACTGGATACTACAATGAGCAGTTCTTC	CASSPGTGYYNEQFF
TRBV5-4	15	TRBJ2-3	-	TRBD1	TGTGCCAGCAGCGCGGGACAGGCCAACACAGATACGCAGTATTTT	CASSAGQANTDTQYF
TRBV6-5	13	TRBJ2-2	-	-	TGTGCCAGCAAAACGGACTCTGGCGGGGAGCTGTTTTTT	CASKTDSGGELFF
TRBV6-6	17	TRBJ2-1	-	TRBD2	TGTGCCAGCAGACGACACTTTCCGGGACTAGCGGGACTCGAGCAGTTCTTC	CASRRHFPGLAGLEQFF
TRBV29-1	19	TRBJ2-2	-	TRBD2	TGCAGCGTTGAAGTCGTCCTAGCGGGAGGGCCTACGAACACCGGGGAGCTGTTTTTT	CSVEVVLAGGPTNTGELFF
TRBV4-1	15	TRBJ2-3	-	-	TGCGCCAGCAGCCAGCCGGGGGGCAGCACAGATACGCAGTATTTT	CASSQPGGSTDTQYF
TRBV19	15	TRBJ1-1	-	-	TGTGCCAGTAGTACAACAGGAAACCCGAACACTGAAGCTTTCTTT	CASSTTGNPNTEAFF
TRBV7-2	15	TRBJ2-7	-	TRBD2	TGTGCCAGCAGCTTCCTACTAGCGGGAGTTGACGAGCAGTACTTC	CASSFLLAGVDEQYF